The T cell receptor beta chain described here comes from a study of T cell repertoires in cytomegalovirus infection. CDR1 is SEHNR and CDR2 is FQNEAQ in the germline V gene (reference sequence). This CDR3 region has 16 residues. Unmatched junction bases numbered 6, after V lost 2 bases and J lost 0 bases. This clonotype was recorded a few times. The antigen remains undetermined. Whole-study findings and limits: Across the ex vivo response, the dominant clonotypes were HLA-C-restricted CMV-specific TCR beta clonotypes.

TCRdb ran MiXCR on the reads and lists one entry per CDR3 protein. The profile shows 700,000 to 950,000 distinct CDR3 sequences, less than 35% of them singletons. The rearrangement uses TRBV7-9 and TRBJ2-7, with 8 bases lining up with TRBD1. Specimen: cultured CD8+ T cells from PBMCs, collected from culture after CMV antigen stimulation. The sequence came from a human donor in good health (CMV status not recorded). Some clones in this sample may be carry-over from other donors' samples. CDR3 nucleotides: TGTGCCAGCAGCTTATTGGGGACAGGCGACTCCTACGAGCAGTACTTC. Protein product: CASSLLGTGDSYEQYF.